The entry below describes one T cell receptor (beta chain). This sample is drawn from a study of blood T cell repertoires in COVID-19. TCRdb's table, derived via immunoSEQ multiplex PCR, lists solely in-frame clones and lacks some. The sample lists around 310,000 clones, roughly 91% occurring once. Germline V gene data show CDR1 as MNHNY and CDR2 as SVGAGI (reference sequence). Trimming took 10 bases from V and 6 from J, leaving 18 bases between them. The length of the CDR3 is 13 residues. The V gene is TRBV6-6, the J gene TRBJ1-1, with D perhaps TRBD1 (6 bases). This TCR derives from a woman aged 25 to 39 who had recovered from COVID-19. Material: PBMCs or T cells enriched from blood (not recorded which). The chain's CDR3 is CAINRDLYAEAFF. The CDR3 DNA follows: TGTGCCATCAACAGGGATCTCTACGCTGAAGCTTTCTTT.